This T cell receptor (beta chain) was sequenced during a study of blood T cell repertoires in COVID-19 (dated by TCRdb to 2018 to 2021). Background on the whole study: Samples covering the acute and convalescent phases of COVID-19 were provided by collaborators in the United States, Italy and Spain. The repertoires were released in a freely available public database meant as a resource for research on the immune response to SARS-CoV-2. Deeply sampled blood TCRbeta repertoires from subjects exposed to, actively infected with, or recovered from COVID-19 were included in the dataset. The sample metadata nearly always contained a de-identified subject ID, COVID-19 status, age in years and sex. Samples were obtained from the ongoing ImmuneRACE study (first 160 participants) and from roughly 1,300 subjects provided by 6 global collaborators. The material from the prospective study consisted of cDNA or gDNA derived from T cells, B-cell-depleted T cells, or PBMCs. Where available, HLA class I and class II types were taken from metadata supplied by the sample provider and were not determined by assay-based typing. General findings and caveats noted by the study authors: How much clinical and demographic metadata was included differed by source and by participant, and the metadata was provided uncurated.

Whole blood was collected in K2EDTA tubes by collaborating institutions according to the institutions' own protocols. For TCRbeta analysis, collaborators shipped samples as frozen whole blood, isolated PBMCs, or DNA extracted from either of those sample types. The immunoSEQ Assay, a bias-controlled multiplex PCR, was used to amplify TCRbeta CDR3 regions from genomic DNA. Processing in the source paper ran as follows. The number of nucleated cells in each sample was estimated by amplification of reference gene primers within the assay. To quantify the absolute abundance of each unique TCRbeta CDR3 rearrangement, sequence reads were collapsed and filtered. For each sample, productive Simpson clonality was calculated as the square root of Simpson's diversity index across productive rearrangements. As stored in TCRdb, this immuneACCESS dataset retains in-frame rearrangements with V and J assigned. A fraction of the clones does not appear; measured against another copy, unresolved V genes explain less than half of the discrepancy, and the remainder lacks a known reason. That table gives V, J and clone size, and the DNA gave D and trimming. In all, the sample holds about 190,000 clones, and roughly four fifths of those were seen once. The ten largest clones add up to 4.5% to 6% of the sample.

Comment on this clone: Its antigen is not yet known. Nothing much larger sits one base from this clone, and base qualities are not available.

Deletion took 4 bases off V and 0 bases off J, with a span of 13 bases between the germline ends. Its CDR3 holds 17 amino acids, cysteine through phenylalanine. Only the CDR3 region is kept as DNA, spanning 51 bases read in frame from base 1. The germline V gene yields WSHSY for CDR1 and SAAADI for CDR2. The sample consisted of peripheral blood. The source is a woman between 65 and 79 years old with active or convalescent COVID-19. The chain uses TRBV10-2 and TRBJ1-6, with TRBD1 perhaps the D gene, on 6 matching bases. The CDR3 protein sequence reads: CASSVGHKSSYNSPLHF. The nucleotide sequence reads TGCGCCAGCAGTGTGGGACACAAGAGCTCCTATAATTCACCCCTCCACTTT.